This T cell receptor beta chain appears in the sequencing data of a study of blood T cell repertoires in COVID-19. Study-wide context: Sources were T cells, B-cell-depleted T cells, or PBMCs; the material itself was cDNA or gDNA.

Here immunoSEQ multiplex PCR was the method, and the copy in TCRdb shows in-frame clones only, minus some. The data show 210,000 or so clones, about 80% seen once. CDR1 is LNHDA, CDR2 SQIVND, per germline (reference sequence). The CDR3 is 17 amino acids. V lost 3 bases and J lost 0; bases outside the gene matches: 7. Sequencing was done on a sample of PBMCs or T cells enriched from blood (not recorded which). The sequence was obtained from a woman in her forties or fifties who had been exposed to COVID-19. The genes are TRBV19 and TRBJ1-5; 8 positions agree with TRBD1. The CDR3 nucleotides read TGTGCCAGTAGTATTAGGACAGGGAGTTATAGCAATCAGCCCCAGCATTTT. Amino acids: CASSIRTGSYSNQPQHF. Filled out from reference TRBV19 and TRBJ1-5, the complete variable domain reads DGGITQSPKYLFRKEGQNVTLSCEQNLNHDAMYWYRQDPGQGLRLIYYSQIVNDFQKGDIAEGYSVSREKKESFPLTVTSAQKNPTAFYLCASSIRTGSYSNQPQHFGDGTRLSIL.